This is a list of T cell receptor beta chains from one sample in a study of blood T cell repertoires in COVID-19. TCRdb keeps only in-frame clones here, not all; method: immunoSEQ multiplex PCR. The profile covers 200,000 to 250,000 clones, with approximately 80% appearing a single time and roughly 3.5% taken by the ten largest. What was sequenced was PBMCs or T cells enriched from blood (not recorded which). Source of these receptors: a woman between 55 and 75 years old who had recovered from COVID-19. Both conserved end residues are part of each CDR3. D genes are given only for firm matches. Clone size is stated in some rows and not others, as once, few, many or a class when expanded.

>TRBD1|TRBJ1-3|NA|TRBV4-3
CASSRNRGLSGNTIYF
TGCGCCAGCAGCCGTAACAGGGGGCTCTCTGGAAACACCATATATTTT
>NA|TRBJ1-4|NA|TRBV19
CAGGTGTSNEKLFF
TGTGCAGGCGGAACCGGGACATCTAATGAAAAACTGTTTTTT
>NA|TRBJ2-6|NA|TRBV29-1
CSVATGRTSGANVLTF
TGCAGCGTTGCGACAGGGAGGACCTCTGGGGCCAACGTCCTGACTTTC
>NA|TRBJ2-3|NA|TRBV7-2
CASSLDSLSTDTQYF
TGTGCCAGCAGCTTAGATAGCCTAAGCACAGATACGCAGTATTTT
>NA|TRBJ1-2|NA|TRBV6-5
CASSHLGGRAYGYTF
TGTGCCAGCAGCCATCTCGGGGGGCGAGCCTATGGCTACACCTTC
>TRBD1|TRBJ1-6|NA|TRBV7-3
CASSSTGQGLSPLHF
TGTGCCAGCAGCTCCACGGGACAGGGGCTTTCACCCCTCCACTTT
>NA|TRBJ2-3|NA|TRBV7-2
CASSLGSGGTDTQYF
TGTGCCAGCAGCTTAGGTTCAGGGGGCACAGATACGCAGTATTTT
>NA|TRBJ2-3|NA|TRBV27
CASTPRSTDTQYF
TGTGCCAGCACCCCGAGGAGCACAGATACGCAGTATTTT
>TRBD1|TRBJ1-1|NA|TRBV11-2
CAGSLAAGGRITEAFF
TGTGCCGGCAGCTTAGCTGCAGGGGGCCGGATCACTGAAGCTTTCTTT
>TRBD1|TRBJ1-1|NA|TRBV28
CASSSGQPAAFF
TGTGCCAGCAGTTCGGGACAGCCGGCAGCTTTCTTT
>NA|TRBJ1-1|NA|TRBV15
CATSRAGNTEAFF
TGTGCCACCAGCAGAGCAGGGAACACTGAAGCTTTCTTT
>NA|TRBJ1-2|NA|TRBV21-1
CASSKLPDRDYGYTF
TGTGCCAGCAGCAAACTGCCGGACAGGGACTATGGCTACACCTTC
>TRBD1|TRBJ1-5|NA|TRBV6-5
CASSRGTDNQPQHF
TGTGCCAGCAGCCGCGGGACAGACAATCAGCCCCAGCATTTT
>NA|TRBJ2-1|few|TRBV3-1/TRBV3-2
CASSQTFNEQFF
TGTGCCAGCAGCCAGACTTTTAATGAGCAGTTCTTC
>NA|TRBJ2-7|NA|TRBV5-4
CASSLVGRGVYEQYF
TGTGCCAGCAGCTTGGTCGGCAGGGGGGTCTACGAGCAGTACTTC
>TRBD1|TRBJ1-6|NA|TRBV6-5
CASRQQGTGVSPLHF
TGTGCCAGCAGACAACAAGGGACAGGGGTTTCACCCCTCCACTTT
>TRBD2|TRBJ2-7|NA|TRBV28
CASSSWTSGGYEQYF
TGTGCCAGCAGTTCTTGGACTAGCGGGGGCTACGAGCAGTACTTC
>TRBD1|TRBJ1-5|NA|TRBV2
CASGQGGNQPQHF
TGTGCCAGCGGACAGGGGGGTAATCAGCCCCAGCATTTT
>NA|TRBJ1-2|once|TRBV25-1
CASSELQGTYGYTF
TGTGCCAGCAGTGAGTTACAGGGTACCTATGGCTACACCTTC
>NA|TRBJ2-3|NA|TRBV19
CASSESSGPSSTDTQYF
TGTGCCAGTAGTGAGTCCAGCGGGCCGTCTAGCACAGATACGCAGTATTTT
>TRBD2|TRBJ2-3|once|TRBV9
CASSHSDAGLAADTQYF
TGTGCCAGCAGCCACTCGGATGCGGGACTAGCAGCAGATACGCAGTATTTT
>TRBD2|TRBJ2-2|NA|TRBV11-2
CASSPWVAGVETGELFF
TGTGCCAGCAGCCCCTGGGTAGCGGGAGTCGAAACCGGGGAGCTGTTTTTT
>NA|TRBJ1-4|NA|TRBV10-3
CAISESSNEKLFF
TGTGCCATCAGTGAGTCCTCTAATGAAAAACTGTTTTTT
>TRBD2|TRBJ2-7|NA|TRBV5-4
CASSLYSGSFTHEQYF
TGTGCCAGCAGCTTGTACAGCGGGAGTTTTACCCACGAGCAGTACTTC
>TRBD1|TRBJ1-2|NA|TRBV2
CASSSWTGDYGYTF
TGTGCCAGCAGTTCCTGGACAGGCGACTATGGCTACACCTTC
>TRBD2|TRBJ2-4|many|TRBV11-3
CASSRGGLNIQYF
TGTGCCAGCAGCCGGGGGGGTTTGAACATTCAGTACTTC
>NA|TRBJ2-2|NA|TRBV10-1
CASSQTRPTGELFF
TGCGCCAGCAGCCAGACACGGCCCACCGGGGAGCTGTTTTTT
>TRBD1|TRBJ1-6|many|TRBV4-3
CASSLAGQGGSPLHF
TGCGCCAGCAGTCTTGCGGGACAGGGAGGCTCACCCCTCCACTTT
>TRBD2|TRBJ2-3|NA|TRBV3-1/TRBV3-2
CASSEEREGTDTQYF
TGTGCCAGCAGCGAAGAGCGGGAGGGCACAGATACGCAGTATTTT
>NA|TRBJ2-2|NA|TRBV6-4
CASSFGQHTGELFF
TGTGCCAGCAGTTTTGGACAGCACACCGGGGAGCTGTTTTTT